The next 5 T cell receptor beta chains were all read from a single sample in a study of T cells after yellow fever vaccination. TCRdb ran MiXCR on the 5' RACE reads and lists one entry per CDR3 protein. The sample yields some 120,000 distinct CDR3 sequences, roughly 15% seen once. Sequenced here: CD8+ T cells sorted from PBMCs, sampled 5 days after the yellow fever booster vaccination. These receptors originate from a man between 18 and 29 years old who received the YFV17D yellow fever vaccine.

CDR3 amino acids: CASSYSPGYNEQFF. CDR3 sequence (DNA): TGTGCCAGCAGTTATTCCCCTGGTTACAATGAGCAGTTCTTC. The chain couples TRBV6-2 or TRBV6-3 to TRBJ2-1, with no clear D. This CDR3 comprises 14 residues. The V and J ends lost 3 bases and 4 bases respectively, with 10 bases between them. The germline V gene has CDR1 MNHEY and CDR2 SVGEGT.

In this sample, this clonotype turned up a few times. The rearrangement uses TRBV29-1 and TRBJ1-4; D is undetermined. The CDR3 consists of 14 residues. V dropped 1 base and J dropped 12 bases, with 18 bases sitting between them. In germline, CDR1 is SQVTM, CDR2 ANQGSEA. The CDR3 nucleotides are TGCAGCGTTGAAGTGCGGAATCCGAAAAAAGAACTGTTTTTT. This sequence encodes CSVEVRNPKKELFF.

This clonotype has more than one count but fewer than ten. The V call is TRBV5-1, the J call TRBJ2-7, with D perhaps TRBD1 or TRBD2 (5 bases each). CDR3 length: 16 residues. V lost 4 bases, J lost 0 bases, and 17 bases lay in between. CDR1 is SGHRS and CDR2 is YFSETQ in the germline V gene. The CDR3 spells CASSRGTDWSSYEQYF. Here the CDR3 DNA reads TGCGCCAGCAGCCGTGGGACGGATTGGAGCTCCTACGAGCAGTACTTC.

This clonotype has only a few counts. V gene TRBV4-3 combines with J gene TRBJ2-6; D is unclear. The CDR3 has 17 residues. Germline assignment: CDR1 LGHNA and CDR2 YSLEER. V gave up 0 bases and J gave up 2 bases, with 11 bases separating them. CDR3 coding DNA: TGCGCCAGCAGCCAAGAGGGATCCCTCGCTGGGGCCAACGTCCTGACTTTC. Translating gives CASSQEGSLAGANVLTF.

Here the CDR3 DNA reads TGCGCCAGCAGCCCATCGGGGTTCGACGAGCAGTACTTC. As protein: CASSPSGFDEQYF. The chain combines TRBV4-1 with TRBJ2-7; D is possibly TRBD2 (5 bases). The germline V gene encodes CDR1 MGHRA and CDR2 YSYEKL. The CDR3 loop spans 13 amino acids. The germline V and J ends were trimmed by 4 bases and 5 bases, with 12 bases remaining between them.